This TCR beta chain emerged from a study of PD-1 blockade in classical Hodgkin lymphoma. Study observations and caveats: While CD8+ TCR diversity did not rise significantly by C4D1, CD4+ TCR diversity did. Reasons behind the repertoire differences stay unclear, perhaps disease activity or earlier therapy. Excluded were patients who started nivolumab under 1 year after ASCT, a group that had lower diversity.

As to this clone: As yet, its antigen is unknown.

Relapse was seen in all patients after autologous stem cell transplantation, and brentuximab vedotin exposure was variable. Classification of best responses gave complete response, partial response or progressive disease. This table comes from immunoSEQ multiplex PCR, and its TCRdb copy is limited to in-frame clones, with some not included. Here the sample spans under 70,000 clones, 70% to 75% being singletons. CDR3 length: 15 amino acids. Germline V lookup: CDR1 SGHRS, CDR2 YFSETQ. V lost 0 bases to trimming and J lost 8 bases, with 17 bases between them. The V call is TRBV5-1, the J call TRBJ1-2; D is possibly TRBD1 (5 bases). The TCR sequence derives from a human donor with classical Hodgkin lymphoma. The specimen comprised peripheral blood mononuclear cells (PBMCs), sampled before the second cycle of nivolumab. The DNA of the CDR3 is TGCGCCAGCAGCTTGGATGTAGGGGCGGGTCGGGGCTACACCTTC. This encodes CASSLDVGAGRGYTF.